This TCR beta chain was recovered during a study of beta chain features in type 1 diabetes. The authors reverse transcribed all of the isolated RNA, so sequencing captured expressed TCRB transcripts. Profiled with immunoSEQ multiplex PCR; TCRdb holds only in-frame clones, not every one. The table records 250,000 or so clones, roughly 20% of them present only once. Points from the study as a whole: Diminished insertions and augmented deletions at VDJ junctions characterized type 1 diabetes patients. Moderately but significantly shorter TCRB CDR3s were found in Type 1 diabetes patients in all four CD4+ subsets.

With regard to this clone: What it recognizes is unknown.

Germline CDR1 MGHDK, CDR2 SYGVNS. Trimming took off 6 bases at V and 2 bases at J, with 20 bases between the two ends. This CDR3 region has 16 residues. The rearrangement links TRBV25-1 to TRBJ2-7; a weak D match, TRBD2 (6 bases). The receptor was derived from a woman aged 40 to 50 with type 1 diabetes. Material: naive CD4+ T cells from blood. CDR3 loop: CASSHGGASVTYEQYF. CDR3 in DNA: TGTGCCAGCAGCCACGGCGGGGCTAGCGTGACCTACGAGCAGTACTTC.